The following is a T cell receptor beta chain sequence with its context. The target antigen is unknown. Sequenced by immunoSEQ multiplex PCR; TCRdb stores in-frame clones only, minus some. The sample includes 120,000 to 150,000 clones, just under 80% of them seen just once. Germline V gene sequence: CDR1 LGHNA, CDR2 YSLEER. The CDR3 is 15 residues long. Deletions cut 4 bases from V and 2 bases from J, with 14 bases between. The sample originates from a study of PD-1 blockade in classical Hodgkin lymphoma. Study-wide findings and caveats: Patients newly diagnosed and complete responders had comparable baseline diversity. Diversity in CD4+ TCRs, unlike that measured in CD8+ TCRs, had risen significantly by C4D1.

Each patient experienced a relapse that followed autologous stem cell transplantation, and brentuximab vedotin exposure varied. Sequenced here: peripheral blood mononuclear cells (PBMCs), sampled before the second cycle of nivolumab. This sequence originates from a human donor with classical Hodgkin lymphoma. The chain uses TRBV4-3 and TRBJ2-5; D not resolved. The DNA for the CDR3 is TGCGCCAGCAGCCCTTGGGTAGGCCAACAAGAGACCCAGTACTTC. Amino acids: CASSPWVGQQETQYF.